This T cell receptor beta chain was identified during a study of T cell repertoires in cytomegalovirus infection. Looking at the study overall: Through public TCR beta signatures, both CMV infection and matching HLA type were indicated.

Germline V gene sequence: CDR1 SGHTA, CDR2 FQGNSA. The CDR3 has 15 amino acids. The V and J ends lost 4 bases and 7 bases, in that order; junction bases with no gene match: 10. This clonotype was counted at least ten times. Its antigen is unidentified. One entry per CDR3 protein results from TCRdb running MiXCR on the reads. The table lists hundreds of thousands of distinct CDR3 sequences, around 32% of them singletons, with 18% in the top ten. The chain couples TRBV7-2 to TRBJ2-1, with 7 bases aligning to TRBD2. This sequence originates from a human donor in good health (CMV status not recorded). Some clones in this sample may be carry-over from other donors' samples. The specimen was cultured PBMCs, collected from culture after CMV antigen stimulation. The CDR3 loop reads CASSSLGAGLNEQFF. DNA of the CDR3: TGTGCCAGCAGCTCATTGGGAGCGGGACTTAATGAGCAGTTCTTC. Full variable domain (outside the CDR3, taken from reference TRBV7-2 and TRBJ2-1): GAGVSQSPSNKVTEKGKDVELRCDPISGHTALYWYRQSLGQGLEFLIYFQGNSAPDKSGLPSDRFSAERTGGSVSTLTIQRTQQEDSAVYLCASSSLGAGLNEQFFGPGTRLTVL.